This TCR beta chain appears in the sequencing data of a study of blood T cell repertoires in COVID-19. In the study overall: Sites in the United States, Italy and Spain provided acute and convalescent COVID-19 samples. In each case, the material was cDNA or gDNA derived from T cells, B-cell-depleted T cells, or PBMCs.

This clone was observed once. Per the study methods: Quantification of nucleated cells was approximated via reference gene primer amplification. Data came from immunoSEQ multiplex PCR; TCRdb stores just in-frame clones and leaves some out. V, J and clone size are taken as reported in that table, and D and trimming were inferred from the DNA itself. The sample has about 77,000 clones, more than 90% seen once. The CDR3 runs 15 residues. J was trimmed by 2 bases and V by 5 bases; bases with no gene match: 3. Germline V gene sequence: CDR1 SGHRS, CDR2 YFSETQ. The chain recombines TRBV5-1 with TRBJ2-5; TRBD2 matches at 13 bases. The clonotype originates from a woman aged 80 or over with active or convalescent COVID-19. Sequencing was carried out using peripheral blood. The CDR3 reads CASRLTSGGQETQYF. The CDR3 DNA follows: TGCGCCAGCAGATTGACTAGCGGGGGGCAAGAGACCCAGTACTTC.